Described below is a single TCR beta chain sequence and its context. Its antigen is not identified. This specimen belongs to a study of response to subunit inactivated influenza vaccine. TCRdb used MiXCR to reprocess the RT-PCR reads, holding one entry per CDR3 protein. The repertoire holds roughly 700,000 distinct CDR3 sequences, about 15% seen once, with around 6.5% in the top ten. The CDR3 runs to 15 residues. The V gene's germline CDR1 is SEHNR and CDR2 FQNEAQ (reference sequence). The germline V and J ends were trimmed by 6 bases and 5 bases, with 16 bases remaining between them. Whole-study results and caveats: The authors put forward the suggestion that each seasonal influenza vaccination may bring in only a limited number of new T cells.

This clonotype was obtained from a man in his fifties who received an inactivated influenza vaccine. This chain joins TRBV7-9 and TRBJ2-2; weak D call: TRBD2 (6 bases). Sequencing was performed on PBMCs from blood, taken 14 to 15 days before vaccination. The CDR3 DNA reads as TGTGCCAGCAGTCCCCCAAGCGGGTTTACCGGGGAGCTGTTTTTT. Its protein product is CASSPPSGFTGELFF.